This T cell receptor (beta chain) stems from a study of T cell repertoires in cytomegalovirus infection. Findings and caveats of the study: Totalled public TCR beta family frequency picked out people who carried CMV plus the relevant HLA.

Per the germline V gene, CDR1 is MNHEY and CDR2 is SVGAGI. Trimming stripped 6 bases from V and 1 base from J, with 9 bases between. The CDR3 sequence is 13 residues long. TCRdb re-derived calls from the reads in MiXCR, one entry per CDR3 protein. The table records more than 75,000 distinct CDR3 sequences, about 4% of them present only once. This clonotype occurred many times. Its antigen is undetermined. The V and J genes are TRBV6-5 and TRBJ1-1, with D tentatively TRBD1 (6 bases). This clonotype was obtained from a human donor in good health (CMV status not recorded). Some clones in this sample may be carry-over from other donors' samples. Sequencing was carried out using PBMCs. CDR3 amino acids: CASSRGANTEAFF. CDR3 bases: TGTGCCAGCAGCCGGGGGGCGAACACTGAAGCTTTCTTT.